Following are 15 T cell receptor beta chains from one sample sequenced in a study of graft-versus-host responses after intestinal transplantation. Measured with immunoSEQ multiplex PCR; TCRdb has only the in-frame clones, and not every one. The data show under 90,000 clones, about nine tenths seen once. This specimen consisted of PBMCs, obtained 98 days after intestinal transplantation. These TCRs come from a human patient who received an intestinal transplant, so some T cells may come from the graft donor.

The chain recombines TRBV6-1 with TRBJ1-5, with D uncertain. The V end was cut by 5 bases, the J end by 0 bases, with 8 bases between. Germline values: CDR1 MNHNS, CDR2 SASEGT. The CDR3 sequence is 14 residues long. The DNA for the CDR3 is TGTGCCAGCAGTACAGATTATAGCAATCAGCCCCAGCATTTT. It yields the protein CASSTDYSNQPQHF.

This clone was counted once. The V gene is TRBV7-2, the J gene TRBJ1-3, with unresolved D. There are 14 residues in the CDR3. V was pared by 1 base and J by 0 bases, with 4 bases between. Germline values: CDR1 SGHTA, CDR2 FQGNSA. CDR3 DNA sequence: TGTGCCAGCAGCTTAGAGGGCTCTGGAAACACCATATATTTT. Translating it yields CASSLEGSGNTIYF. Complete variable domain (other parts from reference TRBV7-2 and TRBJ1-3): GAGVSQSPSNKVTEKGKDVELRCDPISGHTALYWYRQSLGQGLEFLIYFQGNSAPDKSGLPSDRFSAERTGGSVSTLTIQRTQQEDSAVYLCASSLEGSGNTIYFGEGSWLTVV.

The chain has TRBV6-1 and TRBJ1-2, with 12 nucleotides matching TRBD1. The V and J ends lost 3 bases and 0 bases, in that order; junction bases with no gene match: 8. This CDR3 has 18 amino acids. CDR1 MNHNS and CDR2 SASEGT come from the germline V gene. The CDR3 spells CASSDTGQGALSNYGYTF. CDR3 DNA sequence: TGTGCCAGCAGTGATACGGGACAGGGGGCTCTTTCTAACTATGGCTACACCTTC.

The CDR3 region is CASSALLAGGETQYF. In DNA form, the CDR3 reads TGTGCCAGTAGTGCTTTACTAGCGGGAGGAGAGACCCAGTACTTC. The chain links TRBV19 to TRBJ2-5; 12 bases fit TRBD2. The germline V gene encodes CDR1 LNHDA and CDR2 SQIVND (reference sequence). The ends lost 5 bases at V and 4 bases at J; junction bases unmatched: 5. There are 15 residues in the CDR3. Full variable domain (remainder filled in from reference TRBV19 and TRBJ2-5): DGGITQSPKYLFRKEGQNVTLSCEQNLNHDAMYWYRQDPGQGLRLIYYSQIVNDFQKGDIAEGYSVSREKKESFPLTVTSAQKNPTAFYLCASSALLAGGETQYFGPGTRLLVL.

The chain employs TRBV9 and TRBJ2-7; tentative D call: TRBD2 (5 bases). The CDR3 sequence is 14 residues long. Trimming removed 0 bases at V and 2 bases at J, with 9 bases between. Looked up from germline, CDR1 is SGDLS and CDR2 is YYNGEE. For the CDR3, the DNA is TGTGCCAGCAGCGTAGCACCGGGAACCTACGAGCAGTACTTC. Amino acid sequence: CASSVAPGTYEQYF.

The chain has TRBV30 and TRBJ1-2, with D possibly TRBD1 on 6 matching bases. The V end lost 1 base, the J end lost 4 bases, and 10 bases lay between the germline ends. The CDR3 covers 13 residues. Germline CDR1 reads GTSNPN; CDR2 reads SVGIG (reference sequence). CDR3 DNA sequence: TGTGCCTGGAGTGCACAGGGTGGCTATGGCTACACCTTC. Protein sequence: CAWSAQGGYGYTF.

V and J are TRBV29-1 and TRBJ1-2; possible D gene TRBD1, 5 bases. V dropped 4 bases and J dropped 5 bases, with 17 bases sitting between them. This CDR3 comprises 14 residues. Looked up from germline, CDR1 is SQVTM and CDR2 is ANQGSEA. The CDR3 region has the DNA TGCAGCGTTGCCCCTGGAAGGGAGGGGTATGGCTACACCTTC. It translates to CSVAPGREGYGYTF.

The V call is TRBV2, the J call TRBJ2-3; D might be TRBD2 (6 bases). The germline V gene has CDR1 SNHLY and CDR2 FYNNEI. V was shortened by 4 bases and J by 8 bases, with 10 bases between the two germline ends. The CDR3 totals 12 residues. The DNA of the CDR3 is TGTGCCAGCAGTGTACTAGCCGGTACGCAGTATTTT. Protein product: CASSVLAGTQYF.

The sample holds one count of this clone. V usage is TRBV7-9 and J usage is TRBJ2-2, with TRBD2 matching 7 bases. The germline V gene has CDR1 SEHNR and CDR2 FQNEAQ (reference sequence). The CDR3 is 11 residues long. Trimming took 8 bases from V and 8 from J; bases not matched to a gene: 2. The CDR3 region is CASGRAGELFF. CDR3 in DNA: TGTGCCAGCGGGAGGGCTGGGGAGCTGTTTTTT.

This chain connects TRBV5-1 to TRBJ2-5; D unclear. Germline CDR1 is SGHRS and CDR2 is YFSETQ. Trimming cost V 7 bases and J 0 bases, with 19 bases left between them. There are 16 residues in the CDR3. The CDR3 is CASPYQRPKDQETQYF. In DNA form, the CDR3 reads TGCGCCAGCCCCTATCAAAGGCCTAAAGACCAAGAGACCCAGTACTTC.

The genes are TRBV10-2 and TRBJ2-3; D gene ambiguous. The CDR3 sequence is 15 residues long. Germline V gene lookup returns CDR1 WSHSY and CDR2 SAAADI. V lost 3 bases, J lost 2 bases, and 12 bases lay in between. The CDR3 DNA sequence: TGCGCCAGCAGTGATTTTGGCCAGGACACAGATACGCAGTATTTT. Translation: CASSDFGQDTDTQYF.

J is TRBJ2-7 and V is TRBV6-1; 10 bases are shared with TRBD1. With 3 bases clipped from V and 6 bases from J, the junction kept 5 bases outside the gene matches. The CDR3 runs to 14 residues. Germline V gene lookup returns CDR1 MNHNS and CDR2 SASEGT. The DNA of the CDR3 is TGTGCCAGCAGTGAGGACAGGGGGGATGGCGAGCAGTACTTC. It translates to CASSEDRGDGEQYF.

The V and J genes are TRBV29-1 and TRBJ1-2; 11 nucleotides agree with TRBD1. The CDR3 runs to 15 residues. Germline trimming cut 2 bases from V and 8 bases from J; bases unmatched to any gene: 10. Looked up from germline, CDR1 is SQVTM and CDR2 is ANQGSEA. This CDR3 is CSVEFPGQGVIGYTF. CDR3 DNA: TGCAGCGTTGAATTCCCGGGACAGGGGGTGATAGGCTACACCTTC.

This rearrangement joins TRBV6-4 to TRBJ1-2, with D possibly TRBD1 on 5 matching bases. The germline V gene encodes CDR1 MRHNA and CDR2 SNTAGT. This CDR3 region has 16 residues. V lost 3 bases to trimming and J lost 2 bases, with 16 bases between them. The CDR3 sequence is CASSDDGCRVNYGYTF. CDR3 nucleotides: TGTGCCAGCAGTGATGATGGGTGCAGGGTGAACTATGGCTACACCTTC.

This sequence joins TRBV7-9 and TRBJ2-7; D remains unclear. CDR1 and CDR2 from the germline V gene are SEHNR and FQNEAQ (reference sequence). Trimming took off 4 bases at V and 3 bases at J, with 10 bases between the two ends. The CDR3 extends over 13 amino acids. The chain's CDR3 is CASSSGWGYEQYF. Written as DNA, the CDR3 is TGTGCCAGCAGCTCTGGATGGGGCTACGAGCAGTACTTC.